Presented here are 30 T cell receptor beta chains from one specimen sequenced in a study of cytomegalovirus exposure and HLA in healthy donors. Both 60 Vbeta primers and 13 Jbeta primers went into the PCR. Produced via immunoSEQ multiplex PCR; TCRdb's table is partial and in-frame only. The table lists around 100,000 clones, 70% of them singletons. Sequenced input: PBMCs. The receptors were sampled from a middle-aged man in good health and CMV-seropositive.

The J gene is TRBJ1-5, the V gene TRBV29-1, with TRBD1 as a possible D gene (5 bases). This CDR3 spans 13 amino acids. Germline V gene data show CDR1 as SQVTM and CDR2 as ANQGSEA. V was cut by 3 bases and J by 4 bases, with 10 bases left in between. CDR3 in amino acids: CSVEVAGNQPQHF. In nucleotides, the CDR3 is TGCAGCGTTGAGGTGGCAGGGAATCAGCCCCAGCATTTT.

This chain connects TRBV11-2 to TRBJ2-7, with TRBD2 matching over 9 bases. V lost 8 bases to trimming and J lost 2 bases; unmatched junction nucleotides: 10. The CDR3 consists of 15 residues. Per the germline V gene, CDR1 is SGHAT and CDR2 is FQNNGV. CDR3 DNA sequence: TGTGCCAGCTCGGACTCGCCTAGCGGGACCTACGAGCAGTACTTC. This gives the protein CASSDSPSGTYEQYF. Drawing the rest from reference TRBV11-2 and TRBJ2-7, the complete variable domain is EAGVAQSPRYKIIEKRQSVAFWCNPISGHATLYWYQQILGQGPKLLIQFQNNGVVDDSQLPKDRFSAERLKGVDSTLKIQPAKLEDSAVYLCASSDSPSGTYEQYFGPGTRLTVT.

J is TRBJ2-5 and V is TRBV19, with D perhaps matching TRBD2 (5 bases). The CDR3 extends over 13 amino acids. V was pared by 8 bases and J by 5 bases, with 15 bases between. Per germline, CDR1 LNHDA and CDR2 SQIVND (reference sequence). CDR3 coding DNA: TGTGCCAGTGAAACTCGGGGTGGGGAGACCCAGTACTTC. Translating it yields CASETRGGETQYF.

The chain recombines TRBV2 with TRBJ2-7; D possibly corresponds to TRBD2 (6 bases). CDR1 is SNHLY, CDR2 FYNNEI, per germline. This CDR3 is built from 12 residues. Trimming took 8 bases from V and 3 from J, leaving 11 bases between them. The CDR3 protein is CASGDSRYEQYF. DNA for the CDR3: TGTGCCAGCGGGGACTCCCGCTACGAGCAGTACTTC.

This clone occurred once. The chain has TRBV6-1 and TRBJ1-1, with D maybe TRBD1 (5 bases). The V and J ends lost 2 bases and 0 bases respectively, with 10 bases between them. The CDR3 is 15 amino acids. Germline CDR1 is MNHNS and CDR2 is SASEGT. The CDR3 region is CASSESAGLNTEAFF. CDR3 nucleotide sequence: TGTGCCAGCAGTGAATCGGCAGGGTTGAACACTGAAGCTTTCTTT.

V and J are TRBV28 and TRBJ1-2; D is undetermined. Germline CDR1 reads MDHEN; CDR2 reads SYDVKM. Trimming removed 3 bases at V and 7 bases at J, with 6 bases between. This CDR3 comprises 11 residues. CDR3 nucleotides: TGTGCCAGCAGTTTTGGCGGTGGCTACACCTTC. The encoded protein is CASSFGGGYTF.

The gene calls are TRBV2 and TRBJ2-5; 10 nucleotides align to TRBD2. The germline V gene encodes CDR1 SNHLY and CDR2 FYNNEI. Trimming cost V 6 bases and J 5 bases; bases outside gene matches: 6. This CDR3 spans 14 amino acids. The CDR3 sequence is CASRTGTSAETQYF. The CDR3 bases are TGTGCCAGCAGGACCGGGACTAGCGCGGAGACCCAGTACTTC.

The chain couples TRBV28 to TRBJ2-1, with D possibly being TRBD1 (6 bases). The V gene's germline CDR1 is MDHEN and CDR2 SYDVKM. CDR3 size: 16 residues. The V and J ends lost 6 bases and 9 bases respectively, with 24 bases between them. The CDR3 here is CASSRMPPTGNTEQFF. The CDR3 DNA reads TGTGCCAGCAGCCGTATGCCCCCCACAGGGAATACTGAGCAGTTCTTC.

The V and J genes are TRBV4-2 and TRBJ1-5; 8 nucleotides align to TRBD1. The CDR3 runs to 15 residues. V lost 2 bases, J lost 6 bases, and 6 bases stayed unmatched. Germline V lookup: CDR1 LGHNA, CDR2 YNFKEQ. The chain's CDR3 is CASSQLDRDGQPQHF. CDR3 DNA: TGTGCCAGCAGCCAACTGGACAGGGATGGTCAGCCCCAGCATTTT.

This sequence joins TRBV6-4 and TRBJ1-1; D gene unclear. The length of the CDR3 is 13 residues. Trimming cost V 5 bases and J 0 bases, with 7 bases left between them. CDR1 and CDR2 (germline): MRHNA, SNTAGT. CDR3 in amino acids: CASSSSVNTEAFF. The CDR3 coding sequence is TGTGCCAGCAGTAGTTCGGTGAACACTGAAGCTTTCTTT.

J is TRBJ2-1 and V is TRBV5-6; unclear D gene. This CDR3 is 16 amino acids long. The V and J ends lost 3 bases and 4 bases respectively, with 17 bases between them. Germline CDR1 reads SGHDT; CDR2 reads YYEEEE. In DNA form, the CDR3 reads TGTGCCAGCAGCTCCCAGTTAGCAGAGCCATACAATGAGCAGTTCTTC. Protein product: CASSSQLAEPYNEQFF.

This chain joins TRBV7-9 and TRBJ2-7; TRBD2 might be the D (6 bases). V shed 4 bases and J shed 9 bases, with 19 bases lying between them. The CDR3 loop spans 14 amino acids. Germline V gene lookup returns CDR1 SEHNR and CDR2 FQNEAQ (reference sequence). CDR3 in amino acids: CASSYPPGGKGQYV. CDR3 sequence (DNA): TGTGCCAGCAGCTACCCGCCTGGAGGGAAGGGGCAGTACGTC.

The chain recombines TRBV6-5 with TRBJ1-2, with 7 bases aligning to TRBD1. Unmatched junction bases numbered 12, after V lost 4 bases and J lost 4 bases. This CDR3 spans 16 amino acids. In germline, CDR1 is MNHEY, CDR2 SVGAGI. The CDR3 here is CASSSQSTGTPYGYTF. The CDR3 region has the DNA TGTGCCAGCAGTTCCCAGTCGACAGGGACCCCCTATGGCTACACCTTC.

The gene calls are TRBV11-2 and TRBJ1-1, with 8 nucleotides matching TRBD1. CDR1 SGHAT and CDR2 FQNNGV come from the germline V gene. The CDR3 has 13 residues. Trimming removed 5 bases from V and 7 bases from J; junction bases left unmatched: 6. CDR3 residues: CASSTRTGSEAFF. The CDR3 coding sequence is TGTGCCAGCAGCACAAGGACAGGGAGTGAAGCTTTCTTT.

There are a few counts of this clone. The chain recombines TRBV5-1 with TRBJ1-1; unclear D gene. The ends were cut back, 1 base at V and 5 bases at J, with 3 bases in the middle. Germline assignment: CDR1 SGHRS and CDR2 YFSETQ. There are 11 residues in the CDR3. DNA of the CDR3: TGCGCCAGCAGCTTGTCGACTGAAGCTTTCTTT. It codes for CASSLSTEAFF.

This clone has a handful of counts. The chain couples TRBV6-6 to TRBJ2-1; 9 bases fit TRBD2. The CDR3 loop spans 15 amino acids. CDR1 is MNHNY and CDR2 is SVGAGI in the germline V gene (reference sequence). Unmatched junction bases numbered 7, after V lost 6 bases and J lost 4 bases. CDR3 nucleotides: TGTGCCAGCAGGCGGCTAGCGGGGCTATACAATGAGCAGTTCTTC. This gives the protein CASRRLAGLYNEQFF.

The CDR3 DNA reads as TGTGCCAGCAGTTTATACGGCGGGAATCAGCCCCAGCATTTT. Encoded protein: CASSLYGGNQPQHF. The gene calls are TRBV28 and TRBJ1-5, with no clear D. In germline, CDR1 is MDHEN, CDR2 SYDVKM. The CDR3 has 14 residues. Trimming removed 1 base at V and 4 bases at J, with 8 bases between.

The V gene is TRBV7-3, the J gene TRBJ1-1; D perhaps matches TRBD1 (6 bases). The V end was cut by 5 bases, the J end by 0 bases, with 7 bases between. Germline V CDR1 and CDR2: SGHTA, FQGTGA. This CDR3 has 13 residues. The chain's CDR3 is CASSRTVNTEAFF. CDR3 DNA: TGTGCCAGCAGCCGGACAGTGAACACTGAAGCTTTCTTT.

This rearrangement joins TRBV6-5 to TRBJ1-1, with 8 bases aligning to TRBD1. From germline, CDR1 is MNHEY and CDR2 SVGAGI. The CDR3 spans 14 residues. V was pared by 5 bases and J by 1 base, with 3 bases of the junction left unmatched. Here the CDR3 DNA reads TGTGCCAGCAGTATACAGGGGGGGAACACTGAAGCTTTCTTT. Translating gives CASSIQGGNTEAFF.

The CDR3 region has the DNA TGCAGCGTTCAACCCCCAGAGGAGGCTAGCGTGTACAATGAGCAGTTCTTC. Translation gives CSVQPPEEASVYNEQFF. This rearrangement joins TRBV29-1 to TRBJ2-1; D might be TRBD2 (6 bases). The V end lost 5 bases, the J end lost 4 bases, and 24 bases lay between the germline ends. Germline CDR1 reads SQVTM; CDR2 reads ANQGSEA. The CDR3 totals 17 residues.

V and J are TRBV7-9 and TRBJ2-5; the D is unclear. There are 13 residues in the CDR3. V was clipped by 5 bases and J by 5 bases, with 12 bases between them. CDR1 is SEHNR, CDR2 FQNEAQ, per germline (reference sequence). The DNA of the CDR3 is TGTGCCAGCAGCCAAAGTGCGCGGGAGACCCAGTACTTC. Protein sequence: CASSQSARETQYF.

The V call is TRBV6-6, the J call TRBJ2-5; 11 bases are shared with TRBD2. Germline assignment: CDR1 MNHNY and CDR2 SVGAGI (reference sequence). CDR3 length: 16 residues. V shed 2 bases, J shed 5 bases, and the junction held 7 bases outside the gene matches. The CDR3 nucleotides are TGTGCCAGCAGTTACGTAGCGGGAGGGCCAGGGGAGACCCAGTACTTC. It encodes CASSYVAGGPGETQYF.

The rearrangement joins TRBV29-1 to TRBJ1-1, with 7 bases that match TRBD1. The CDR3 length is 14 residues. CDR1 is SQVTM and CDR2 is ANQGSEA in the germline V gene. The J segment lost 4 bases and the V segment lost 0 bases, leaving 5 bases of the junction unmatched. The CDR3: CSVEEPAGGTEAFF. The CDR3 DNA sequence: TGCAGCGTTGAAGAACCCGCAGGGGGCACTGAAGCTTTCTTT. Drawing the rest from reference TRBV29-1 and TRBJ1-1, the complete variable domain is SAVISQKPSRDICQRGTSLTIQCQVDSQVTMMFWYRQQPGQSLTLIATANQGSEATYESGFVIDKFPISRPNLTFSTLTVSNMSPEDSSIYLCSVEEPAGGTEAFFGQGTRLTVV.

V usage is TRBV7-3 and J usage is TRBJ2-3; tentatively, D is TRBD2 (5 bases). This CDR3 region has 16 residues. Germline CDR1 SGHTA, CDR2 FQGTGA. V lost 5 bases, J lost 2 bases, and 17 bases lay in between. CDR3 sequence: CASSLNAGEITDTQYF. CDR3 nucleotides: TGTGCCAGCAGCCTCAACGCCGGGGAAATCACAGATACGCAGTATTTT.

The chain has TRBV15 and TRBJ1-2, with D unclear. V lost 5 bases to trimming and J lost 1 base, with 11 bases between them. From germline, CDR1 is LNHNV and CDR2 YYDKDF (reference sequence). The CDR3 consists of 14 residues. CDR3 loop: CATSPIGVNYGYTF. CDR3 nucleotide sequence: TGTGCCACCAGCCCAATAGGAGTTAACTATGGCTACACCTTC.

There are a few counts of this clone. The CDR3 protein is CASSLYSQGNTEAFF. CDR3 bases: TGTGCCAGCAGTTTATATTCCCAGGGTAACACTGAAGCTTTCTTT. The V gene is TRBV27, the J gene TRBJ1-1, with D possibly being TRBD1 (5 bases). The CDR3 totals 15 residues. The germline gives CDR1 MNHEY, CDR2 SMNVEV (reference sequence). Trimming removed 1 base from V and 2 bases from J, with 11 bases in between.

This chain joins TRBV6-5 and TRBJ1-1; no clear D gene. Per germline, CDR1 MNHEY and CDR2 SVGAGI. The CDR3 is 11 residues long. Trimming cost V 8 bases and J 1 base, with 5 bases left between them. The DNA for the CDR3 is TGTGCCAGCGTTAAGAACACTGAAGCTTTCTTT. As protein: CASVKNTEAFF.

CDR3 DNA: TGTGCCAGCAGCTTAGGGGCAGTTGGCTCACCCCTCCACTTT. Its protein product is CASSLGAVGSPLHF. The V gene is TRBV7-2, the J gene TRBJ1-6; no clear D. CDR3 size: 14 residues. Germline assignment: CDR1 SGHTA and CDR2 FQGNSA. V gave up 1 base and J gave up 10 bases, with 11 bases separating them.

CDR3 region: CASSLVGSYTGELFF. CDR3 DNA: TGTGCCAGCAGCTTAGTGGGGAGTTACACCGGGGAGCTGTTTTTT. J is TRBJ2-2 and V is TRBV13; TRBD2 might be the D (5 bases). Germline V gene sequence: CDR1 PRHDT, CDR2 FYEKMQ (reference sequence). The CDR3 totals 15 residues. V was pared by 1 base and J by 3 bases, with 9 bases between.

The CDR3 reads CASSALGLGEQYF. CDR3 nucleotide sequence: TGTGCCAGCAGCGCCCTAGGCTTGGGCGAGCAGTACTTC. V gene TRBV9 combines with J gene TRBJ2-7; D remains ambiguous. The CDR3 is 13 amino acids. Per germline, CDR1 SGDLS and CDR2 YYNGEE. Trimming stripped 3 bases from V and 6 bases from J, with 13 bases between.